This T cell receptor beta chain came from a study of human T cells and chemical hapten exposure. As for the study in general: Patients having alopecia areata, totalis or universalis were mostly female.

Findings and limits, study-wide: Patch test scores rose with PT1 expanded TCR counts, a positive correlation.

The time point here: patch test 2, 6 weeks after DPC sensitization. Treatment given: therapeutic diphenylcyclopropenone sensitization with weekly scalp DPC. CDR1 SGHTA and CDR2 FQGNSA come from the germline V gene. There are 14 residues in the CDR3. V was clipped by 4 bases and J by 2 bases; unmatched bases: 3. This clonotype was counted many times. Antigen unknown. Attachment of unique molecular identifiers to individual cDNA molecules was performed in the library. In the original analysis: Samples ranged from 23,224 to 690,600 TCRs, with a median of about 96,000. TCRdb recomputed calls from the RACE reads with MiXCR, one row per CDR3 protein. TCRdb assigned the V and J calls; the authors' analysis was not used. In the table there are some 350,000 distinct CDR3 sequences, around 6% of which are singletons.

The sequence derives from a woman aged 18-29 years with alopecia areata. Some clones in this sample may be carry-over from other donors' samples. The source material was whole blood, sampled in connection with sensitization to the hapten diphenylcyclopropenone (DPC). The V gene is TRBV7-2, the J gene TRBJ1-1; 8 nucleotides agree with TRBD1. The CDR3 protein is CASSWDRTNTEAFF. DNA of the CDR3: TGTGCCAGCAGCTGGGACAGGACTAACACTGAAGCTTTCTTT. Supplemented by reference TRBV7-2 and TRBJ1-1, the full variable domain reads GAGVSQSPSNKVTEKGKDVELRCDPISGHTALYWYRQSLGQGLEFLIYFQGNSAPDKSGLPSDRFSAERTGGSVSTLTIQRTQQEDSAVYLCASSWDRTNTEAFFGQGTRLTVV.